In this sample, the clone carrying this TCR beta chain is medium-sized (0.01 to 0.1%). Its antigen is unidentified. Germline V gene sequence: CDR1 SGHRS, CDR2 YFSETQ. The CDR3 consists of 14 residues. V lost 1 base and J lost 2, with 7 bases in between. The data are from a study of breast tumors, draining lymph nodes, adjacent tissues. Findings and limits, study-wide: Tumor T cell lymph node origin was a supported hypothesis, not proven. Tumor TCR diversity was below lymph nodes but above nontumor tissue.

TCRdb reprocessed the multiplex PCR reads with MiXCR, giving one entry per CDR3 protein. The data contain about 15,000 distinct CDR3 sequences, around 47% of them singletons. This clonotype was sampled from a female donor with breast cancer. Some clones in this sample may be carry-over from other donors' samples. This rearrangement joins TRBV5-1 to TRBJ1-3, with D possibly matching TRBD1 (5 bases). Material: tumor-adjacent breast tissue. The CDR3 loop is CASSLTGPGNTIYF. The CDR3 DNA follows: TGCGCCAGCAGCTTGACAGGACCTGGAAACACCATATATTTT.